A single sample is the source of the 28 T cell receptor beta chains below, sequenced in a study of identical twins. TCRdb redid the calling of the 5' RACE reads with MiXCR, one entry per CDR3 protein. There are just under 550,000 distinct CDR3 sequences in the sample; roughly 15% occur only once, and roughly 0.42% lies in the top ten. This same sample was also taken into another study, of yellow fever vaccine responses in identical twins.

Specimen: CD4+ T cells sorted from blood. The receptor set was obtained from a woman aged 18-30 years in good health.

This clonotype was picked up a small number of times. The V and J genes are TRBV10-3 and TRBJ2-3, with TRBD2 matching over 7 bases. Trimming cost V 3 bases and J 9 bases; bases outside gene matches: 6. The CDR3 spans 13 residues. Germline lookup yields CDR1 ENHRY and CDR2 SYGVKD. CDR3 region: CAISDSGRGTQYF. Here the CDR3 DNA reads TGTGCCATCAGTGATTCAGGGCGGGGGACGCAGTATTTT.

The chain joins TRBV9 to TRBJ2-2, with TRBD2 identical over 7 bases. The CDR3 totals 16 residues. Germline trimming cut 3 bases from V and 4 bases from J; bases unmatched to any gene: 9. Germline V gene sequence: CDR1 SGDLS, CDR2 YYNGEE. The CDR3, as DNA: TGTGCCAGCAGCGCCCAGAGGGCGGGGGTCACCGGGGAGCTGTTTTTT. Amino acids: CASSAQRAGVTGELFF.

This rearrangement joins TRBV2 to TRBJ2-3; D uncertain. Germline V gives CDR1 SNHLY, CDR2 FYNNEI. V gave up 4 bases and J gave up 0 bases, with 5 bases separating them. The CDR3 totals 13 residues. The CDR3 is CASSAQSTDTQYF. CDR3 DNA: TGTGCCAGCAGTGCCCAGAGCACAGATACGCAGTATTTT.

This chain links TRBV10-1 with TRBJ2-1; 9 nucleotides align to TRBD1. V was clipped by 5 bases and J by 5 bases; unmatched bases: 4. The germline V gene has CDR1 WNHNN and CDR2 SYGVQD (reference sequence). CDR3 length: 14 amino acids. DNA for the CDR3: TGCGCCAGCAGTCCCGGGACAGGGCACAATGAGCAGTTCTTC. Amino acids: CASSPGTGHNEQFF.

The rearrangement uses TRBV24-1 and TRBJ2-2; 10 bases align to TRBD1. Unmatched junction bases numbered 16, after V lost 6 bases and J lost 4 bases. Per germline, CDR1 KGHDR and CDR2 SFDVKD. This CDR3 region has 19 residues. CDR3 residues: CATSLGQGPTSRLTGELFF. The CDR3 nucleotides read TGTGCCACCAGTCTGGGACAGGGGCCGACCTCTCGGCTCACCGGGGAGCTGTTTTTT.

Remarks on this clonotype: A much larger clone lies a single base off, so this may be a read error. The CDR3: CASSQRTSGNNEQFF. CDR3 nucleotides: TGTGCCAGCAGCCAGCGGACTAGCGGGAACAATGAGCAGTTCTTC. The chain uses TRBV3-1 and TRBJ2-1; 12 nucleotides align to TRBD2. V was pared by 3 bases and J by 5 bases, with 2 bases of the junction left unmatched. The CDR3 length is 15 residues. CDR1 LGHDT and CDR2 YNNKEL come from the germline V gene (reference sequence).

This clonotype was recorded a few times. The rearrangement uses TRBV15 and TRBJ2-5, with D possibly TRBD1 on 6 matching bases. The germline CDR1 and CDR2 sequences are LNHNV and YYDKDF (reference sequence). This CDR3 comprises 14 residues. V was cut by 3 bases and J by 2 bases, with 10 bases left in between. The CDR3 region has the DNA TGTGCCACCAGCAGTCTCGGACAGCAAGAGACCCAGTACTTC. This sequence encodes CATSSLGQQETQYF. Variable domain in full (rest from reference TRBV15 and TRBJ2-5): DAMVIQNPRYQVTQFGKPVTLSCSQTLNHNVMYWYQQKSSQAPKLLFHYYDKDFNNEADTPDNFQSRRPNTSFCFLDIRSPGLGDTAMYLCATSSLGQQETQYFGPGTRLLVL.

V gene TRBV11-2 combines with J gene TRBJ2-7, with D possibly being TRBD1 (6 bases). Germline V CDR1 and CDR2: SGHAT, FQNNGV. The CDR3 contains 12 residues. Trimming removed 1 base at V and 6 bases at J, with 7 bases between. CDR3 residues: CASSLVGGEQYV. CDR3 in DNA: TGTGCCAGCAGCTTAGTAGGGGGCGAGCAGTACGTC.

The CDR3: CASSLRETTYNEQFF. The CDR3 nucleotides are TGTGCCAGCAGCTTAAGGGAAACCACCTACAATGAGCAGTTCTTC. This chain connects TRBV12-3 or TRBV12-4 to TRBJ2-1; D remains ambiguous. CDR3 length equals 15 residues. V shed 6 bases and J shed 2 bases, with 14 bases lying between them.

The gene calls are TRBV24-1 and TRBJ2-3; no definite D call. This CDR3 has 15 residues. CDR1 is KGHDR and CDR2 is SFDVKD in the germline V gene. The V and J ends lost 4 bases and 4 bases respectively, with 14 bases between them. The CDR3: CATSDMLGVADTQYF. The CDR3 region has the DNA TGTGCCACCAGTGACATGCTCGGAGTTGCAGATACGCAGTATTTT.

This chain uses TRBV29-1 with TRBJ2-2; maybe TRBD2 (7 bases). The CDR3 loop spans 14 amino acids. Germline V lookup: CDR1 SQVTM, CDR2 ANQGSEA. V shed 6 bases and J shed 5 bases, with 16 bases lying between them. The CDR3, as DNA: TGCAGCGTCCGGGCGGGGGCGCAGACCGGGGAGCTGTTTTTT. Translation: CSVRAGAQTGELFF.

This clonotype was found a few times. The rearrangement uses TRBV5-6 and TRBJ2-2; no definite D call. This CDR3 region has 16 residues. Germline V lookup: CDR1 SGHDT, CDR2 YYEEEE. Trimming removed 4 bases at V and 3 bases at J, with 16 bases between. CDR3 bases: TGTGCCAGCAGCCGCATCACGAGGCCCGACACCGGGGAGCTGTTTTTT. As protein: CASSRITRPDTGELFF.

This clonotype occurred a few times. The rearrangement links TRBV10-2 to TRBJ2-7; perhaps D is TRBD1 or TRBD2 (5 bases each). The CDR3 is 13 amino acids. V lost 4 bases and J 7 bases, leaving 14 bases between the germline ends. Germline CDR1 is WSHSY and CDR2 is SAAADI. CDR3 sequence (DNA): TGCGCCAGCAGTGGACAGATCCCGGGGGAGCAGTACTTC. Translated: CASSGQIPGEQYF.

This rearrangement joins TRBV5-1 to TRBJ2-6, with D possibly being TRBD1 (8 bases). Looked up from germline, CDR1 is SGHRS and CDR2 is YFSETQ. The CDR3 loop spans 16 amino acids. Trimming shortened V by 7 bases and J by 0 bases, and 14 bases separated the two germline ends. CDR3: CASWTGRASGANVLTF. In DNA form, the CDR3 reads TGCGCCAGCTGGACAGGGAGGGCCTCTGGGGCCAACGTCCTGACTTTC.

This clonotype has ten or more counts. V usage is TRBV5-1 and J usage is TRBJ2-3; D gene uncertain. The CDR3 contains 13 residues. The V end lost 4 bases, the J end lost 6 bases, and 12 bases lay between the germline ends. The germline CDR1 and CDR2 sequences are SGHRS and YFSETQ. The CDR3 protein is CASSRTDVDTQYF. The DNA for the CDR3 is TGCGCCAGCAGCAGGACCGACGTGGATACGCAGTATTTT.

The gene calls are TRBV12-3 or TRBV12-4 and TRBJ1-5, with D perhaps TRBD1 (6 bases). V lost 4 bases to trimming and J lost 1 base, with 11 bases between them. The CDR3 runs to 15 residues. The CDR3 here is CASSSSQGSNQPQHF. As DNA, the CDR3 is TGTGCCAGCAGTTCCTCACAGGGCAGCAATCAGCCCCAGCATTTT.

This clonotype was detected many times. The chain is built from TRBV7-9 and TRBJ1-1; D gene unclear. With 5 bases removed from V and 1 base from J, the gap between germline ends came to 11 bases. CDR3 size: 14 residues. The V gene's germline CDR1 is SEHNR and CDR2 FQNEAQ (reference sequence). The CDR3, as DNA: TGTGCCAGCAGCCGACGGAACGGGAACACTGAAGCTTTCTTT. Its translation: CASSRRNGNTEAFF.

This clonotype has more than one count but fewer than ten. This rearrangement joins TRBV20-1 to TRBJ2-1, with 11 bases that match TRBD2. CDR3 length: 14 amino acids. Germline-derived CDR1 and CDR2 are DFQATT and SNEGSKA (reference sequence). Trimming at V came to 3 bases and at J to 8 bases, leaving 6 bases not matched to a gene. The CDR3 reads CSARVSGGAYEQFF. In DNA form, the CDR3 reads TGCAGTGCTAGGGTTAGCGGGGGGGCTTATGAGCAGTTCTTC.

This clonotype occurred many times. The chain joins TRBV20-1 to TRBJ2-1; 7 nucleotides align to TRBD2. Trimming removed 0 bases from V and 6 bases from J; junction bases left unmatched: 8. The CDR3 contains 15 residues. Germline V lookup: CDR1 DFQATT, CDR2 SNEGSKA (reference sequence). CDR3 coding DNA: TGCAGTGCTAGAGACTTGGGAGGGAGAGGCAATGAGCAGTTCTTC. Its protein is CSARDLGGRGNEQFF.

The V gene is TRBV10-3, the J gene TRBJ1-4; tentative D call: TRBD1 (5 bases). Germline V gene sequence: CDR1 ENHRY, CDR2 SYGVKD. The CDR3 contains 14 residues. The V and J ends lost 10 bases and 0 bases respectively, with 12 bases between them. The CDR3 region has the DNA TGTGCCACCGGGACCGATGCAACTAATGAAAAACTGTTTTTT. Encoded protein: CATGTDATNEKLFF.

This chain joins TRBV19 and TRBJ1-2; possible D gene TRBD1, 5 bases. This CDR3 contains 11 residues. V lost 3 bases and J lost 7, with 6 bases in between. Looked up from germline, CDR1 is LNHDA and CDR2 is SQIVND (reference sequence). The CDR3 spells CASSIDSGYTF. The CDR3 DNA follows: TGTGCCAGTAGTATCGACAGTGGCTACACCTTC. Full variable domain (missing parts from reference TRBV19 and TRBJ1-2): DGGITQSPKYLFRKEGQNVTLSCEQNLNHDAMYWYRQDPGQGLRLIYYSQIVNDFQKGDIAEGYSVSREKKESFPLTVTSAQKNPTAFYLCASSIDSGYTFGSGTRLTVV.

This clonotype was observed a few times. The chain employs TRBV7-9 and TRBJ2-5, with a tentative D call TRBD1 (6 bases). The CDR3 covers 14 residues. Trimming left V 5 bases short and J 5 bases short, with 15 bases between. CDR1 and CDR2 (germline): SEHNR, FQNEAQ (reference sequence). The CDR3 sequence is CASSQTQGYETQYF. In DNA, the CDR3 is TGTGCCAGCAGCCAAACACAGGGATATGAGACCCAGTACTTC.

The rearrangement uses TRBV29-1 and TRBJ2-2; 8 nucleotides agree with TRBD1. Germline loops: CDR1 SQVTM, CDR2 ANQGSEA. With V trimmed by 6 bases and J by 2 bases, 5 bases remained unmatched. CDR3 size: 14 residues. The CDR3 sequence: CSVKDRVNTGELFF. The CDR3 bases are TGCAGCGTCAAGGACAGGGTAAACACCGGGGAGCTGTTTTTT.

This clonotype was recorded a few times. The V and J genes are TRBV7-8 and TRBJ2-2; tentative D call: TRBD2 (5 bases). Germline V gene data show CDR1 as SGHVS and CDR2 as FQNEAQ. Trimming cost V 2 bases and J 8 bases, with 18 bases left between them. This CDR3 region has 16 residues. CDR3 bases: TGTGCCAGCAGCTTACTCCTAGCCCCAGGTTTAGGGGAGCTGTTTTTT. As protein: CASSLLLAPGLGELFF.

The chain joins TRBV10-3 to TRBJ2-2; 7 positions match TRBD2. The germline V gene has CDR1 ENHRY and CDR2 SYGVKD. The ends lost 1 base at V and 0 bases at J; junction bases unmatched: 5. This CDR3 comprises 17 residues. CDR3 in amino acids: CAISEFPAGANTGELFF. The CDR3 DNA is TGTGCCATCAGTGAGTTCCCTGCGGGAGCGAACACCGGGGAGCTGTTTTTT.

This clonotype was seen a handful of times. This chain links TRBV5-1 with TRBJ2-7; 9 bases agree with TRBD2. Germline loops: CDR1 SGHRS, CDR2 YFSETQ. The trim removed 3 bases at V and 5 bases at J, leaving 9 bases unmatched. The CDR3 length is 15 residues. The CDR3 protein is CASSSPGTSLNEQYF. In DNA form, the CDR3 reads TGCGCCAGCAGCTCCCCCGGGACTAGCCTGAACGAGCAGTACTTC.

This clonotype was detected many times. This chain uses TRBV5-1 with TRBJ2-2; tentatively, D is TRBD1 (6 bases). V was shortened by 5 bases and J by 4 bases, with 12 bases between the two germline ends. The CDR3 is made up of 14 amino acids. Per germline, CDR1 SGHRS and CDR2 YFSETQ. CDR3 coding DNA: TGCGCCAGCAGAGCAGGGACAACCACCGGGGAGCTGTTTTTT. Protein sequence: CASRAGTTTGELFF.

This sequence joins TRBV7-9 and TRBJ2-2; 7 positions agree with TRBD2. The CDR3 consists of 15 residues. CDR1 SEHNR and CDR2 FQNEAQ come from the germline V gene (reference sequence). V dropped 1 base and J dropped 4; count of bases not matched to a gene: 3. CDR3 sequence reads: CASSLVGGSTGELFF. The CDR3 DNA sequence: TGTGCCAGCAGCTTAGTCGGGGGGAGCACCGGGGAGCTGTTTTTT.